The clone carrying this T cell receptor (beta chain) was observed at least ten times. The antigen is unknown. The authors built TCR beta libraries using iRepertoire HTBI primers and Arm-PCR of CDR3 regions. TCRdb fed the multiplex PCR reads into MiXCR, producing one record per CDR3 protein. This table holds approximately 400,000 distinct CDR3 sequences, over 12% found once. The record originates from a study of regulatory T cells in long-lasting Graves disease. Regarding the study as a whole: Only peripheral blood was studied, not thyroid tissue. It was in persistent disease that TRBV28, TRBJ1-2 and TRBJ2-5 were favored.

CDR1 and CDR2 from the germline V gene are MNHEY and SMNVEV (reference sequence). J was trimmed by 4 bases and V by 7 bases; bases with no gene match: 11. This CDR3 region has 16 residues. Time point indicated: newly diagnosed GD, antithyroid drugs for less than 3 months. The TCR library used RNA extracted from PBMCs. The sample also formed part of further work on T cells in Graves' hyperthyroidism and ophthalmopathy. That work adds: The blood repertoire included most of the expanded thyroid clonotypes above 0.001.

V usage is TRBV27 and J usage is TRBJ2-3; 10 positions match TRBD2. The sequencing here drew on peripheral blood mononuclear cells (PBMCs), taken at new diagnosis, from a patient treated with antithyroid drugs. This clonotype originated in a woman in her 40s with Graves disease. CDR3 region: CASTQISGRRADTQYF. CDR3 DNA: TGTGCCAGCACCCAGATTAGCGGGAGGCGCGCAGATACGCAGTATTTT.